This T cell receptor beta chain was recovered during a study of cytomegalovirus exposure and HLA in healthy donors. On this clone itself: At one boundary the junction diverges from the germline segment, which might be a read error.

13 Jbeta primers and 60 Vbeta primers were used for the PCR. The table came from immunoSEQ multiplex PCR; TCRdb's copy has only in-frame clones and leaves some out. The table has about 150,000 clones, around 82% seen once; the top ten hold under 7.5%. Sequenced input: PBMCs. This clonotype was sampled from a woman between 50 and 59 years old in good health and CMV-seropositive.

CDR3 residues: CASSEGQSWSSEQYF. CDR3 nucleotides: TGCGCCAGCAGCGAGGGTCAGAGTTGGTCCTCCGAGCAGTACTTC. The chain is built from TRBV4-1 and TRBJ2-7, with a possible D match to TRBD2 (5 bases). The germline V gene has CDR1 MGHRA and CDR2 YSYEKL. The CDR3 runs to 15 residues.